The rows below give T cell receptor beta chains drawn from one sample of a study of blood T cell repertoires in COVID-19. Measured with immunoSEQ multiplex PCR; TCRdb has only the in-frame clones, and not every one. Seen here are about 210,000 clones, approximately 82% observed once, and the top ten hold 2% to 2.5%. The sample was peripheral blood. Receptor source: a man between 40 and 49 years old who had recovered from COVID-19. The CDR3 runs from the conserved cysteine through the conserved F or W.

v_call	j_call	cdr3_aa
TRBV5-6	TRBJ1-2	CASSPDRGLPTNYGYTF
TRBV5-6	TRBJ2-1	CASSLRTSGMYNEQFF
TRBV7-2	TRBJ2-5	CASSYTGTTQETQYF
TRBV3-1/TRBV3-2	TRBJ2-3	CASSQGEGVLSDTQYF
TRBV29-1	TRBJ1-2	CSVSVGGDYGYTF
TRBV9	TRBJ1-3	CASSVGGLPQGNTIYF
TRBV5-4	TRBJ1-2	CASSLGGGYYGYTF
TRBV10-3	TRBJ2-7	CAIRTNGLAGEEQYF
TRBV2	TRBJ2-1	CASSRGNYNEQFF
TRBV14	TRBJ2-5	CASSQTSGATQETQYF
TRBV5-1	TRBJ1-2	CASSLGGQNYGYTF
TRBV5-5	TRBJ1-2	CASSSPLGQGFNGYTF
TRBV15	TRBJ2-7	CATSRDLGGGSEQYF
TRBV13	TRBJ2-2	CASSLLGRPGELFF
TRBV6-5	TRBJ1-1	CASSPRTGYTEAFF
TRBV7-2	TRBJ2-7	CASSYKGPQGGYYEQYF
TRBV7-2	TRBJ2-7	CASSLKLAGPYEQYF
TRBV6-5	TRBJ1-6	CASSGQGAYNSPLHF
TRBV29-1	TRBJ2-2	CSAWDSNTGELFF
TRBV2	TRBJ1-6	CASSDGLARSPLHF
TRBV2	TRBJ1-1	CASRERPETENTEAFF
TRBV11-2	TRBJ2-7	CASSFGRLSPLYEQYF
TRBV6-5	TRBJ1-1	CASSYSKQHTEAFF
TRBV19	TRBJ1-2	CASSATGGADYGYTF
TRBV7-2	TRBJ1-2	CASSPDRVEGYTF
TRBV6-1	TRBJ1-5	CASSEEYQHF
TRBV7-2	TRBJ2-1	CASSLVAGAYNEQFF
TRBV6-6	TRBJ2-2	CASGKIAGASAGELFF
TRBV5-6	TRBJ2-7	CASSLISVEQYF
TRBV4-1	TRBJ1-5	CASSQVPGSQPQHF
TRBV3-1/TRBV3-2	TRBJ1-1	CASSQDGGGNTEAFF
TRBV9	TRBJ2-2	CASSPRRQGPNTGELFF
TRBV20-1	TRBJ2-4	CSASLENIQYF
TRBV7-9	TRBJ1-1	CASTVTRFTSNTEAFF
TRBV27	TRBJ1-4	CASSLFSGTEGKLFF
TRBV9	TRBJ2-3	CASSVQQDTQYF
TRBV11-2	TRBJ2-2	CASSAGLNTGELFF
TRBV6-5	TRBJ1-1	CASEMNTEAFF
TRBV5-1	TRBJ2-7	CASSWGWIGQGGRYEQYF
TRBV30	TRBJ2-5	CAWSEIGLAMGETQYF
TRBV4-3	TRBJ1-3	CASSLDRRFSGNTIYF
TRBV10-3	TRBJ2-3	CAISDPGLGADTQYF